A selection of T cell receptor beta chains follows, all from one sample in a study of blood T cell repertoires in COVID-19. TCRdb's copy holds only in-frame clones and misses some; the assay was immunoSEQ multiplex PCR. The table has over 50,000 clones, approximately 80% seen once. What was sequenced was peripheral blood. The receptors originated from an elderly man with active or convalescent COVID-19. The CDR3 runs from the conserved cysteine through the conserved F or W. The D gene is left open where the match is weak. Some rows mark clone size as missing; the rest say once, few, many or name a class of expanded clone.

TRBJ2-3,TRBD2,TRBV7-9,NA,CASSLAASGESDTQYF,TGTGCCAGCAGCTTAGCGGCTAGCGGCGAGTCAGATACGCAGTATTTT
TRBJ1-2,NA,TRBV9,many,CASSVMGRGLPYYGYTF,TGTGCCAGCAGCGTAATGGGGCGGGGCCTCCCCTACTATGGCTACACCTTC
TRBJ2-1,TRBD2,TRBV9,NA,CASSVAGGVAGAYNEQFF,TGTGCCAGCAGCGTAGCAGGGGGTGTAGCGGGAGCCTACAATGAGCAGTTCTTC
TRBJ1-5,NA,TRBV19,once,CASSIWGEQPQHF,TGTGCCAGTAGTATCTGGGGCGAGCAGCCCCAGCATTTT
TRBJ2-3,TRBD2,TRBV4-3,NA,CASSQALREGDTQYF,TGCGCCAGCAGCCAAGCCCTCAGGGAGGGAGATACGCAGTATTTT
TRBJ2-7,TRBD2,TRBV7-3,NA,CASSFSGGAGEQYF,TGTGCCAGCAGCTTTAGCGGGGGGGCGGGCGAGCAGTACTTC
TRBJ2-7,TRBD2,TRBV7-2,once,CASSQRLAGGRNEQYF,TGTGCCAGCAGCCAGCGACTAGCGGGAGGAAGAAACGAGCAGTACTTC
TRBJ1-6,NA,TRBV7-6,NA,CASSLEKAGSSSYNSPLHF,TGTGCCAGCAGCTTAGAGAAGGCAGGGTCCAGCTCCTATAATTCACCCCTCCACTTT
TRBJ1-1,TRBD1,TRBV7-9,NA,CASSFPGQKNTEAFF,TGTGCCAGCAGCTTCCCGGGACAGAAGAACACTGAAGCTTTCTTT
TRBJ1-5,NA,TRBV20-1,NA,CSASLQGFSNQPQHF,TGCAGTGCTAGTCTCCAGGGGTTCAGCAATCAGCCCCAGCATTTT
TRBJ2-1,TRBD2,TRBV3-1/TRBV3-2,NA,CASSPRGAGGWYNEQFF,TGTGCCAGCAGCCCCCGCGGGGCGGGAGGGTGGTACAATGAGCAGTTCTTC
TRBJ1-2,TRBD1,TRBV6-2/TRBV6-3,NA,CASSTGTGRGYTF,TGTGCCAGCAGTACTGGGACAGGGCGCGGCTACACCTTC
TRBJ2-2,NA,TRBV2,NA,CASSGTANTGELFF,TGTGCCAGCAGTGGGACAGCGAACACCGGGGAGCTGTTTTTT
TRBJ2-1,NA,TRBV7-9,NA,CASSPLGGSSYNEQFF,TGTGCCAGCAGCCCACTCGGCGGTAGCTCCTACAATGAGCAGTTCTTC
TRBJ1-4,NA,TRBV6-5,NA,CASRSGATNEKLFF,TGTGCCAGCAGGTCCGGAGCAACTAATGAAAAACTGTTTTTT
TRBJ1-6,NA,TRBV19,once,CASRERIESPLHF,TGTGCCAGTAGAGAGCGGATTGAGTCACCCCTCCACTTT
TRBJ2-3,NA,TRBV7-6,NA,CASSLVGGGADTQYF,TGTGCCAGCAGCTTAGTGGGAGGGGGGGCTGATACGCAGTATTTT
TRBJ2-7,NA,TRBV7-2,NA,CASSLTSSYEQYF,TGTGCCAGCAGCTTAACTAGCTCCTACGAGCAGTACTTC
TRBJ2-1,TRBD2,TRBV10-2,NA,CASNGLAGGLANEQFF,TGCGCCAGCAACGGACTAGCGGGGGGGCTTGCTAATGAGCAGTTCTTC
TRBJ2-1,TRBD1,TRBV19,NA,CASSKDRVYNEQFF,TGTGCCAGTAGCAAGGACAGGGTATACAATGAGCAGTTCTTC
TRBJ2-4,NA,TRBV2,NA,CASSYRSSKNIQYF,TGTGCCAGCAGTTACAGGTCATCCAAAAACATTCAGTACTTC
TRBJ2-7,TRBD2,TRBV20-1,NA,CSASSGGVYEQYF,TGCAGTGCTAGTTCCGGGGGGGTATACGAGCAGTACTTC
TRBJ1-1,NA,TRBV7-9,NA,CASSLASTEAFF,TGTGCCAGCAGCTTAGCCTCCACTGAAGCTTTCTTT
TRBJ1-4,NA,TRBV11-2,NA,CASSLLGQGNEKLFF,TGTGCCAGCAGCTTACTGGGGCAGGGGAATGAAAAACTGTTTTTT